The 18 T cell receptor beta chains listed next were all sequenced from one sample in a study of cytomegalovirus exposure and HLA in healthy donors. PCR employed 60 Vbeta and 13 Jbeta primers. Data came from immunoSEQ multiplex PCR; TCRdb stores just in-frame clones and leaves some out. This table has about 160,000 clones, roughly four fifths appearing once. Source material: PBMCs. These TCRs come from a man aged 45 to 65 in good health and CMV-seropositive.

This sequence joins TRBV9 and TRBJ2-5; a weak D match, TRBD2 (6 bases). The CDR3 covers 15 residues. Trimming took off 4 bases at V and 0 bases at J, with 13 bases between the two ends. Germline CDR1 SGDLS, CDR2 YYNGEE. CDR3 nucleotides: TGTGCCAGCAGCCCCCGGGGGAGGTACCAAGAGACCCAGTACTTC. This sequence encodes CASSPRGRYQETQYF.

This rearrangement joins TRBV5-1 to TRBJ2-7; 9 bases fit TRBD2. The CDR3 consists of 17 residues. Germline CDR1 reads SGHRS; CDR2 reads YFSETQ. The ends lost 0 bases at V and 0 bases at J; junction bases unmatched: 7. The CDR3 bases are TGCGCCAGCAGCTTGGTGACTAGCGGAGATAGCTCCTACGAGCAGTACTTC. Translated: CASSLVTSGDSSYEQYF.

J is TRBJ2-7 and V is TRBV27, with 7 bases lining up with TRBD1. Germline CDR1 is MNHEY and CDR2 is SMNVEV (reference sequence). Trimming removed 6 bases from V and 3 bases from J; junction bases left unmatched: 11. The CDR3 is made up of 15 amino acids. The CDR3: CASRFGWDRGYEQYF. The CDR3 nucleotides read TGTGCCAGCAGATTTGGATGGGACAGAGGCTACGAGCAGTACTTC.

CDR3 sequence (DNA): TGCGCCAGCCAGCGGGGGAGTGGGGGCAGGGAGACCCAGTACTTC. It specifies CASQRGSGGRETQYF. This chain connects TRBV5-1 to TRBJ2-5; 8 bases fit TRBD2. Trimming cost V 7 bases and J 5 bases; bases outside gene matches: 13. The CDR3 length is 15 residues. The germline gives CDR1 SGHRS, CDR2 YFSETQ.

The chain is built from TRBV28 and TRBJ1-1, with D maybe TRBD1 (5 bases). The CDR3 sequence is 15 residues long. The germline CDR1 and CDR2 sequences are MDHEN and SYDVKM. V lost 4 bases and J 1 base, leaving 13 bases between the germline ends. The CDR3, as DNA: TGTGCCAGCAGTTCCGATTCGGGGGGGAACACTGAAGCTTTCTTT. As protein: CASSSDSGGNTEAFF.

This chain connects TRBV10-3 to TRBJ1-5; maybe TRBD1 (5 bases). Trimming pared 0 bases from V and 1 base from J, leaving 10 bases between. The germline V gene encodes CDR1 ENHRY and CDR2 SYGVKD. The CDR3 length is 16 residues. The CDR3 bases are TGTGCCATCAGTGAGTCCAAGGGGAGGAGCAATCAGCCCCAGCATTTT. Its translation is CAISESKGRSNQPQHF.

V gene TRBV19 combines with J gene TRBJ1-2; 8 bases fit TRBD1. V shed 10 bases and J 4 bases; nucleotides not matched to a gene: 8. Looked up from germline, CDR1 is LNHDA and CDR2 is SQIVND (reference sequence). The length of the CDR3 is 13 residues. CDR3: CATSLTGAYGYTF. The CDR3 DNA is TGTGCCACCTCATTGACAGGGGCCTATGGCTACACCTTC.

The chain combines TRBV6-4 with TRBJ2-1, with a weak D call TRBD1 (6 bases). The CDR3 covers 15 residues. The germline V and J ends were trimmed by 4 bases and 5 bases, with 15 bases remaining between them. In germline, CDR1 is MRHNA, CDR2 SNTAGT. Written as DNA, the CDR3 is TGTGCCAGCAGTGCCGAAGGGGGTTCAAACAATGAGCAGTTCTTC. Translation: CASSAEGGSNNEQFF.

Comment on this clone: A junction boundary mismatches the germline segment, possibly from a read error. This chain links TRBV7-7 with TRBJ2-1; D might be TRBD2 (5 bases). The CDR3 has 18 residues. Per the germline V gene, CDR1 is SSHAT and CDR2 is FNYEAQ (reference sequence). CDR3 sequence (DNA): TGTGCTAGCAGCTGGTACGCCGAAAGCGGTGGCTCCTACAATGAGCAGTTCTTC. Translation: CASSWYAESGGSYNEQFF. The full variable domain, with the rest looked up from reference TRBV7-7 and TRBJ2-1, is GAGVSQSPRYKVTKRGQDVTLRCDPISSHATLYWYQQALGQGPEFLTYFNYEAQPDKSGLPSDRFSAERPEGSISTLTIQRTEQRDSAMYRCASSWYAESGGSYNEQFFGPGTRLTVL.

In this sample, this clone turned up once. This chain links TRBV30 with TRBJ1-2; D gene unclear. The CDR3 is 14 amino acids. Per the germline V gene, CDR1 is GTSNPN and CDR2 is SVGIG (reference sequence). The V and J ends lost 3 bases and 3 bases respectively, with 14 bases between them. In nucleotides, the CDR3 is TGTGCCTGGAGCGCGGGTAGGGTTGACTATGGCTACACCTTC. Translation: CAWSAGRVDYGYTF.

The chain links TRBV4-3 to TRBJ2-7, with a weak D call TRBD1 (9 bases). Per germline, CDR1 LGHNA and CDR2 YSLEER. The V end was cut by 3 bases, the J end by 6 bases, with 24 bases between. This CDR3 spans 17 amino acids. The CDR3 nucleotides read TGCGCCAGCAGCCATCTTCCGGGGGGGGACAGGGTTATCGAGCAGTACTTC. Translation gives CASSHLPGGDRVIEQYF.

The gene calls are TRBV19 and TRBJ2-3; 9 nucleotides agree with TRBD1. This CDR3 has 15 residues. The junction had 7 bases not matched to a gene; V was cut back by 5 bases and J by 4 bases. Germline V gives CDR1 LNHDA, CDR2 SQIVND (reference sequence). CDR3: CASSPGQGDADTQYF. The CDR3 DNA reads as TGTGCCAGTAGTCCGGGACAGGGAGATGCAGATACGCAGTATTTT.

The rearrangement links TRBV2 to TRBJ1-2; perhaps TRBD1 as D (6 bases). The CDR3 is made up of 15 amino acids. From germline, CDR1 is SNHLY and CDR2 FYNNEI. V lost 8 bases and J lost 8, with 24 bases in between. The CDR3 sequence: CASQSPGQVTYGYTF. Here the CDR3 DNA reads TGTGCCAGCCAAAGTCCGGGACAAGTTACCTACGGCTACACCTTC.

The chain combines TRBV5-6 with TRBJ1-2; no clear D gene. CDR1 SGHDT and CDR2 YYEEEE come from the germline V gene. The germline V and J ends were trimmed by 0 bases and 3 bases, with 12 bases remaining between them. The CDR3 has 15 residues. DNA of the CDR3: TGTGCCAGCAGCTTGGGTTTGGTCAGGTACTATGGCTACACCTTC. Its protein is CASSLGLVRYYGYTF. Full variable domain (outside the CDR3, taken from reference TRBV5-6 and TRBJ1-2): DAGVTQSPTHLIKTRGQQVTLRCSPKSGHDTVSWYQQALGQGPQFIFQYYEEEERQRGNFPDRFSGHQFPNYSSELNVNALLLGDSALYLCASSLGLVRYYGYTFGSGTRLTVV.

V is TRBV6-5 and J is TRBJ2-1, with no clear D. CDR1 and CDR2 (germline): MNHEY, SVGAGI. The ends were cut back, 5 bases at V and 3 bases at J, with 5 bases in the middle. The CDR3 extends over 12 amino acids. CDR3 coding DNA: TGTGCCAGCAGTCCCGGCTACAATGAGCAGTTCTTC. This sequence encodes CASSPGYNEQFF.

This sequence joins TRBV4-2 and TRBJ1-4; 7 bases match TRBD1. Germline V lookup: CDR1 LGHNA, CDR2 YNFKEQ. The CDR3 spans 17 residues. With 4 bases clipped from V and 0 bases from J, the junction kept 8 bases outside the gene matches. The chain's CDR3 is CASSPVPQGATNEKLFF. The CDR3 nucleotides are TGTGCCAGCAGCCCAGTCCCTCAGGGGGCAACTAATGAAAAACTGTTTTTT.

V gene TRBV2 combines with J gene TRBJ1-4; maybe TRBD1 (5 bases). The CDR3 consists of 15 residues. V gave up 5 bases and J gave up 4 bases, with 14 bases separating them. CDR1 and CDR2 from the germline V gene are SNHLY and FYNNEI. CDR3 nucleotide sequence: TGTGCCAGCAGTTTACGACAGACCTATAATGAAAAACTGTTTTTT. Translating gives CASSLRQTYNEKLFF.

CDR3 loop: CASQLARELNYGYTF. For the CDR3, the DNA is TGCGCCAGTCAATTAGCTCGGGAGTTAAACTATGGCTACACCTTC. J is TRBJ1-2 and V is TRBV4-1; D gene ambiguous. The CDR3 extends over 15 amino acids. Looked up from germline, CDR1 is MGHRA and CDR2 is YSYEKL. V lost 9 bases and J 2 bases, leaving 19 bases between the germline ends.